One and the same sample provided the 19 T cell receptor beta chains below, sequenced in a study of cytomegalovirus exposure and HLA in healthy donors. In the PCR, 60 Vbeta and 13 Jbeta primers were used. Assay used: immunoSEQ multiplex PCR; TCRdb lists only in-frame clones, some missing. The sample has about 160,000 clones, around 79% seen once. Sequences were obtained from PBMCs. These receptors all stem from a woman aged 50 to 60 in good health and CMV-seropositive.

In DNA form, the CDR3 reads TGTGCCAGCAGCTTAGGACAGGGTCGCAACTACGAGCAGTACTTC. It yields the protein CASSLGQGRNYEQYF. The rearrangement links TRBV11-1 to TRBJ2-7; 7 nucleotides line up with TRBD1. Germline V lookup: CDR1 SGHAT, CDR2 FQDESV (reference sequence). The CDR3 runs 15 residues. V shed 1 base, J shed 3 bases, and the junction held 6 bases outside the gene matches.

The V gene is TRBV7-9, the J gene TRBJ1-6; weak D call: TRBD1 (5 bases). Germline V gives CDR1 SEHNR, CDR2 FQNEAQ (reference sequence). V lost 1 base and J 10 bases, leaving 14 bases between the germline ends. The CDR3 spans 15 residues. The CDR3 reads CASSLGIGVRSPLHF. The CDR3 bases are TGTGCCAGCAGCTTAGGTATAGGGGTTCGGTCACCCCTCCACTTT.

This clone has only a few counts. This rearrangement joins TRBV6-6 to TRBJ1-2, with D possibly being TRBD1 (6 bases). CDR3 length: 14 residues. Trimming shortened V by 6 bases and J by 7 bases, and 18 bases separated the two germline ends. Germline V gene data show CDR1 as MNHNY and CDR2 as SVGAGI (reference sequence). Here the CDR3 DNA reads TGTGCCAGCAGGTCTCCAGGGGCTATTAGTGGCTACACCTTC. Its protein product is CASRSPGAISGYTF.

The chain is built from TRBV7-2 and TRBJ1-2; D is uncertain. V dropped 5 bases and J dropped 1 base, with 14 bases sitting between them. In germline, CDR1 is SGHTA, CDR2 FQGNSA. The CDR3 consists of 15 residues. The CDR3 is CASSPSGGYNYGYTF. CDR3 sequence (DNA): TGTGCCAGCAGCCCGTCGGGAGGGTATAACTATGGCTACACCTTC.

The chain recombines TRBV18 with TRBJ1-2; D remains unclear. The germline V and J ends were trimmed by 4 bases and 7 bases, with 10 bases remaining between them. Germline CDR1 is KGHSH and CDR2 is LQKENI. This CDR3 comprises 12 residues. The CDR3 DNA is TGTGCCAGCTCACTCCCAACGGGTGGCTACACCTTC. Protein: CASSLPTGGYTF.

This chain uses TRBV7-3 with TRBJ2-2; D is unclear. Germline V gives CDR1 SGHTA, CDR2 FQGTGA. Trimming removed 2 bases at V and 0 bases at J, with 7 bases between. The CDR3 consists of 15 residues. For the CDR3, the DNA is TGTGCCAGCAGCTTATATGGGCCGAACACCGGGGAGCTGTTTTTT. Its translation: CASSLYGPNTGELFF.

The rearrangement joins TRBV25-1 to TRBJ2-7; the match to TRBD1 covers 7 bases. Germline CDR1 and CDR2: MGHDK and SYGVNS. After removal of 3 bases from V and 5 bases from J, the junction contained 10 bases not matched to a gene. This CDR3 is 15 amino acids long. CDR3 loop: CASSEPSTGRNEQYF. The CDR3 DNA is TGTGCCAGCAGTGAGCCCTCGACAGGGCGGAACGAGCAGTACTTC.

V and J are TRBV19 and TRBJ2-5; 12 bases agree with TRBD2. Germline V lookup: CDR1 LNHDA, CDR2 SQIVND (reference sequence). The CDR3 consists of 16 residues. After removal of 3 bases from V and 7 bases from J, the junction contained 9 bases not matched to a gene. Here the CDR3 DNA reads TGTGCCAGTAGTATTATCACTAGCGGGAGGTTTGGGACCCAGTACTTC. Translated: CASSIITSGRFGTQYF.

The chain combines TRBV19 with TRBJ1-1; TRBD1 is a possible D gene (5 bases). CDR3 length equals 13 residues. V was cut by 0 bases and J by 5 bases, with 7 bases left in between. CDR1 LNHDA and CDR2 SQIVND come from the germline V gene (reference sequence). The CDR3 reads CASSIERGTEAFF. CDR3 bases: TGTGCCAGTAGTATAGAGCGGGGGACTGAAGCTTTCTTT.

This clone was found once. This chain joins TRBV19 and TRBJ1-3; 7 bases line up with TRBD1. Germline V gives CDR1 LNHDA, CDR2 SQIVND (reference sequence). After removal of 5 bases from V and 2 bases from J, the junction contained 9 bases not matched to a gene. The CDR3 length is 16 residues. The CDR3 reads CASSRRGGGTGNTIYF. The CDR3 DNA reads TGTGCCAGTAGTCGCCGTGGAGGGGGCACTGGAAACACCATATATTTT.

The genes are TRBV5-1 and TRBJ1-5; TRBD1 agrees at 7 bases. J gave up 8 bases and V 2 bases, and 4 bases lay outside the gene matches. The germline V gene has CDR1 SGHRS and CDR2 YFSETQ. The CDR3 has 13 amino acids. The CDR3 loop is CASSLQGSEPQHF. For the CDR3, the DNA is TGCGCCAGCAGCTTACAGGGGAGTGAGCCCCAGCATTTT.

The chain uses TRBV15 and TRBJ2-4; possible D gene TRBD1, 6 bases. Between the trimmed V and J ends, which lost 0 bases and 14 bases, there was a span of 14 bases. This CDR3 contains 13 residues. Germline CDR1 reads LNHNV; CDR2 reads YYDKDF (reference sequence). CDR3 region: CATSRDEGETEYF. CDR3 sequence (DNA): TGTGCCACCAGCAGAGATGAGGGGGAGACAGAGTACTTC.

The chain links TRBV5-1 to TRBJ2-5; tentatively, D is TRBD2 (7 bases). The end of the DNA is better explained by TRBJ2-7, so the J call may be wrong. CDR1 is SGHRS, CDR2 YFSETQ, per germline. CDR3 size: 14 residues. In DNA form, the CDR3 reads TGCGCCAGCAGCTTAAGCGGGACATCCTACGAGCAGTACTTC. Translation: CASSLSGTSYEQYF.

The rearrangement joins TRBV7-2 to TRBJ2-3; D is undetermined. The V and J ends lost 5 bases and 3 bases respectively, with 15 bases between them. Germline lookup yields CDR1 SGHTA and CDR2 FQGNSA. The CDR3 contains 15 residues. The CDR3 protein is CASSPYSPSTDTQYF. The DNA of the CDR3 is TGTGCCAGCAGCCCATATAGCCCGTCGACAGATACGCAGTATTTT.

V and J are TRBV21-1 and TRBJ2-3; TRBD2, the D gene given by the table, was not confirmed from the DNA. TRBV21-1 is shown as a pseudogene. The CDR3 contains 14 residues. This CDR3 is CASSRGRDTDTQYF. For the CDR3, the DNA is TGTGCCAGCAGCAGAGGGCGGGACACAGATACGCAGTATTTT.

The chain is built from TRBV18 and TRBJ2-7; D uncertain. Looked up from germline, CDR1 is KGHSH and CDR2 is LQKENI. This CDR3 is built from 14 residues. The V end was cut by 3 bases, the J end by 0 bases, with 9 bases between. The DNA for the CDR3 is TGTGCCAGCTCACCTCTAAGTAGCTCCTACGAGCAGTACTTC. Translated, it gives CASSPLSSSYEQYF.

The CDR3: CASSPDRGPNEQYF. The DNA of the CDR3 is TGTGCCAGCAGCCCAGACAGGGGGCCTAATGAGCAGTACTTC. The V and J genes are TRBV5-4 and TRBJ2-7, with 10 bases matching TRBD1. Losses at the gene ends were 4 bases for V and 7 bases for J; bases not matched to a gene: 8. This CDR3 region has 14 residues. Germline CDR1 SGHNT, CDR2 YYREEE (reference sequence).

V usage is TRBV5-1 and J usage is TRBJ2-2; 7 nucleotides align to TRBD2. The J segment lost 8 bases and the V segment lost 1 base, leaving 20 bases of the junction unmatched. The CDR3 loop spans 19 amino acids. Germline lookup yields CDR1 SGHRS and CDR2 YFSETQ. The CDR3 DNA is TGCGCCAGCAGCTTGTCGTTCGTCAGCGGGGCTATCGGTTCAGGGGAGCTGTTTTTT. Its translation: CASSLSFVSGAIGSGELFF. Using reference TRBV5-1 and TRBJ2-2 for the parts outside the CDR3, the full variable domain is KAGVTQTPRYLIKTRGQQVTLSCSPISGHRSVSWYQQTPGQGLQFLFEYFSETQRNKGNFPGRFSGRQFSNSRSEMNVSTLELGDSALYLCASSLSFVSGAIGSGELFFGEGSRLTVL.

V and J are TRBV6-5 and TRBJ2-1, with D unresolved. This CDR3 has 15 amino acids. The V gene's germline CDR1 is MNHEY and CDR2 SVGAGI. V gave up 0 bases and J gave up 2 bases, with 8 bases separating them. CDR3 sequence: CASSYSWPPYNEQFF. The CDR3 coding sequence is TGTGCCAGCAGTTACTCGTGGCCGCCCTACAATGAGCAGTTCTTC.